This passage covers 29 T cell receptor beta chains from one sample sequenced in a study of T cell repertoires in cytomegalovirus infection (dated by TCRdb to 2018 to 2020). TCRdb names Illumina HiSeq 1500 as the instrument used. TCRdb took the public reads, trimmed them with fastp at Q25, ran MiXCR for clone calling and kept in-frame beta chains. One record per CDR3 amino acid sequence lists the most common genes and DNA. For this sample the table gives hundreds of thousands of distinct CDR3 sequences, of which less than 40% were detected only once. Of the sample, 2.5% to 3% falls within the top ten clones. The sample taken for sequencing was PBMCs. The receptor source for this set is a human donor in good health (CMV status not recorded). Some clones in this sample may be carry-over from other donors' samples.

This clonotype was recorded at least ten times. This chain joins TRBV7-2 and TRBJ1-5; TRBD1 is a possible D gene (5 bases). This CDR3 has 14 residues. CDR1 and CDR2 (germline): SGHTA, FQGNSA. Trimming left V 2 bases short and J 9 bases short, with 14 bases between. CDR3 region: CASSLQGTKSPQHF. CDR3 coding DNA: TGTGCCAGCAGCTTACAGGGAACTAAGTCGCCCCAGCATTTT.

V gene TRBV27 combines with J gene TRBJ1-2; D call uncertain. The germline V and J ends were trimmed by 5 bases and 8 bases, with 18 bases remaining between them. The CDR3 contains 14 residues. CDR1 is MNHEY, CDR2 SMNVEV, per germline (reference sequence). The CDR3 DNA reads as TGTGCCAGCAGTCTAGGGTCTGGGCTGGGAGGCTACACCTTC. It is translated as CASSLGSGLGGYTF.

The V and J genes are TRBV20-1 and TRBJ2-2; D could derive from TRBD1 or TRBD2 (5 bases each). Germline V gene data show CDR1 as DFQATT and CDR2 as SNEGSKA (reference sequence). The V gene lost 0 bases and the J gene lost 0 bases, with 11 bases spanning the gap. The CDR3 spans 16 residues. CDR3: CSARDMRGPNTGELFF. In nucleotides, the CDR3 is TGCAGTGCTAGAGATATGAGGGGACCGAACACCGGGGAGCTGTTTTTT.

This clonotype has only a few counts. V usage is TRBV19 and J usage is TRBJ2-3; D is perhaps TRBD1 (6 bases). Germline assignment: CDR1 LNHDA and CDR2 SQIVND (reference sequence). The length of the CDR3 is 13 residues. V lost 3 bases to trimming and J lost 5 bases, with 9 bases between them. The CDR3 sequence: CASSIQQGDTQYF. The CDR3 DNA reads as TGTGCCAGTAGTATTCAACAGGGAGATACGCAGTATTTT.

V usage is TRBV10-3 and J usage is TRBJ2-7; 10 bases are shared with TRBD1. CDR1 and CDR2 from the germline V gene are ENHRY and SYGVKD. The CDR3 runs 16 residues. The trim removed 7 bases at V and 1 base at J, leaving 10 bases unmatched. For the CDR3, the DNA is TGTGCCATCATTGGATTGGACAGGGGGGGTTCCTACGAGCAGTACTTC. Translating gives CAIIGLDRGGSYEQYF.

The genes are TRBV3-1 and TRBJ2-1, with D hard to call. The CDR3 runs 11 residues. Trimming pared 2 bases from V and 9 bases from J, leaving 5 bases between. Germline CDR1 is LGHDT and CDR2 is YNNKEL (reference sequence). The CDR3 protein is CASSQSSEQFF. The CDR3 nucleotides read TGTGCCAGCAGCCAAAGCAGTGAGCAGTTCTTC.

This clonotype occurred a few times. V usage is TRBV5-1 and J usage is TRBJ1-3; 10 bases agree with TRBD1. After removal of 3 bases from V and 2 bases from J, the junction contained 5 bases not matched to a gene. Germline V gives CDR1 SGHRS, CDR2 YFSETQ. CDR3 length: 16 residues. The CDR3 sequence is CASSWTGQGPGNTIYF. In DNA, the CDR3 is TGCGCCAGCAGCTGGACGGGACAGGGGCCTGGAAACACCATATATTTT.

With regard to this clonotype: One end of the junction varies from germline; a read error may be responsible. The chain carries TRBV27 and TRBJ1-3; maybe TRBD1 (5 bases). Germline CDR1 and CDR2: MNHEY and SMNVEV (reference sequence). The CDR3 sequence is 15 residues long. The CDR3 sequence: CASSLGRSSVNTIYF. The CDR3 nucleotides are TGTGCCAGCAGTCTGGGACGGTCCTCTGTAAACACCATATATTTT.

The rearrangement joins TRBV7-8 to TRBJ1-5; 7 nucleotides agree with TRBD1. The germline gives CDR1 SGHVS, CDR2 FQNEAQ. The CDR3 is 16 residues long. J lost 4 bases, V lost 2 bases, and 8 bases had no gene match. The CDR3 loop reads CASSLQRDRVNQPQHF. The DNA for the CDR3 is TGTGCCAGCAGCTTACAGCGGGACAGAGTAAATCAGCCCCAGCATTTT.

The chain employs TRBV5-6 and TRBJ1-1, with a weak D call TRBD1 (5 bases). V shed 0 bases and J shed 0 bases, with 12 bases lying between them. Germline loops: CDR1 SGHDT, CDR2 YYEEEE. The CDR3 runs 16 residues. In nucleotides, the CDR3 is TGTGCCAGCAGCTTGGTCGGGGGATGGATGAACACTGAAGCTTTCTTT. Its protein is CASSLVGGWMNTEAFF.

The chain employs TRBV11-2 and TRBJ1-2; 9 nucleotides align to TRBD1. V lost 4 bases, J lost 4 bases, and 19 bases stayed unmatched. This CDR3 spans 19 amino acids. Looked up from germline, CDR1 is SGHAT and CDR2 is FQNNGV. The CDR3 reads CASSSLVEDRGVKRYGYTF. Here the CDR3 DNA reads TGTGCCAGCAGCTCGCTAGTAGAGGACAGGGGCGTAAAGCGCTATGGCTACACCTTC.

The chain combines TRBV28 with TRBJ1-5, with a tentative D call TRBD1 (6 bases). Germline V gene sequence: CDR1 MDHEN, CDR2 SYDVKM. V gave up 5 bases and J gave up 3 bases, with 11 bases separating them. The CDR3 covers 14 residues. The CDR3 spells CASSQYRVNQPQHF. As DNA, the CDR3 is TGTGCCAGCAGTCAATACAGGGTCAATCAGCCCCAGCATTTT.

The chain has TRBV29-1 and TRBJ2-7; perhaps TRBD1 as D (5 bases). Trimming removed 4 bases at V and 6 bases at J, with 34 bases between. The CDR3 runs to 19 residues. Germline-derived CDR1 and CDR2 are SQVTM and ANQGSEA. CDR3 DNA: TGCAGCGTTGGGGTGGCGGTGGGTACAGGCAAAGGAGTACAGGCCGAGCAGTACTTC. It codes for CSVGVAVGTGKGVQAEQYF.

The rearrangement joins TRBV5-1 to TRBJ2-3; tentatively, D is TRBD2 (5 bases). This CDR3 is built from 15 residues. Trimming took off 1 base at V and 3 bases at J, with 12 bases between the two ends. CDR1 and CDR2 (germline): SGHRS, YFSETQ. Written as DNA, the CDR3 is TGCGCCAGCAGCTTGCGGGGAACTATTACAGATACGCAGTATTTT. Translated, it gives CASSLRGTITDTQYF. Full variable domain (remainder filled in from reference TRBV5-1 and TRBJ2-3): KAGVTQTPRYLIKTRGQQVTLSCSPISGHRSVSWYQQTPGQGLQFLFEYFSETQRNKGNFPGRFSGRQFSNSRSEMNVSTLELGDSALYLCASSLRGTITDTQYFGPGTRLTVL.

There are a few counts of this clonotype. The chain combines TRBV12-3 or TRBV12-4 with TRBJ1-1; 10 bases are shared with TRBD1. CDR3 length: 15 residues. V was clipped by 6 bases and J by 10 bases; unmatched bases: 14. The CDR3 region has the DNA TGTGCCAGCAGCCGACAGGGGGCGCAAGTTTTCCCAGCTTTCTTT. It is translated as CASSRQGAQVFPAFF.

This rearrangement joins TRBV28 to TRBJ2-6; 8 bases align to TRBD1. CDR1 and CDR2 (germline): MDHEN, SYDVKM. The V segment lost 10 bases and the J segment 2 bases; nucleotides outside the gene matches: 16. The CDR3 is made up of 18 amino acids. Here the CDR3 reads CATTGTGPGLPGANVLTF. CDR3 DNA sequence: TGTGCCACGACAGGGACAGGCCCTGGGCTTCCTGGGGCCAACGTCCTGACTTTC.

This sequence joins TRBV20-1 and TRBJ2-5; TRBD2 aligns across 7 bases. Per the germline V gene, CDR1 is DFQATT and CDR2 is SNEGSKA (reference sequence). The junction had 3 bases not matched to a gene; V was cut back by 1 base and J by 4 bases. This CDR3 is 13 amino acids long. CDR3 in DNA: TGCAGTGCTAGAGTAGCGGGTACAGAGACCCAGTACTTC. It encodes CSARVAGTETQYF.

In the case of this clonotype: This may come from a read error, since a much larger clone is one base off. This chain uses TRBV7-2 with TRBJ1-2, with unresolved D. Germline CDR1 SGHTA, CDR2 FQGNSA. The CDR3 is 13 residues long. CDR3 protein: CASRSDGNYGYNF. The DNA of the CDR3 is TGTGCCAGCAGATCTGACGGCAACTATGGCTACAACTTC.

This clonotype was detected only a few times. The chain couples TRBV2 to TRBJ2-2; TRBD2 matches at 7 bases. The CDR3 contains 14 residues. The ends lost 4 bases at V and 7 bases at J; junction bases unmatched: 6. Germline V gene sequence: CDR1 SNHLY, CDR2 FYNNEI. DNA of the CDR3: TGTGCCAGCAGTGTCCAAAGGGAGGGCGGGGAGCTGTTTTTT. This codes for CASSVQREGGELFF.

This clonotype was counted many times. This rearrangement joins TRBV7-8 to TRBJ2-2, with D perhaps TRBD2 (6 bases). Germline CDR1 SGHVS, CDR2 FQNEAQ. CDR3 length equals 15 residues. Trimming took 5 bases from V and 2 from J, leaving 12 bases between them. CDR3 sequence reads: CASSTSGVNTGELFF. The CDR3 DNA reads TGTGCCAGCAGCACCTCGGGAGTTAACACCGGGGAGCTGTTTTTT.

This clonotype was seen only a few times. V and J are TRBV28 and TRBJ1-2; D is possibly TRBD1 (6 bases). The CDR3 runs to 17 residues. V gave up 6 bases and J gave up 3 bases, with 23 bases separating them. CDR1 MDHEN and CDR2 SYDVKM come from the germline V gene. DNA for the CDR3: TGTGCCAGCAGCCTCGGGGGGGCGCGTGCTTTTCACTATGGCTACACCTTC. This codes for CASSLGGARAFHYGYTF.

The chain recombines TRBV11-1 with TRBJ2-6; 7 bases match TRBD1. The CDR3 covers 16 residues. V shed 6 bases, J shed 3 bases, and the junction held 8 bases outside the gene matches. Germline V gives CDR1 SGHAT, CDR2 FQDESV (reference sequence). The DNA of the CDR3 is TGTGCCAGCAGTTTACAGGGGACATTTGGGGCCAACGTCCTGACTTTC. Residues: CASSLQGTFGANVLTF.

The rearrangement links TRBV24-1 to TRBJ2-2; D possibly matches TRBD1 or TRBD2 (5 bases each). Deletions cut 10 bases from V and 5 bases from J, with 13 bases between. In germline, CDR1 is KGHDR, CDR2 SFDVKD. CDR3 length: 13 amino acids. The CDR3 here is CATRDVGTGELFF. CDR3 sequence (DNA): TGTGCCACTAGGGACGTGGGGACCGGGGAGCTGTTTTTT.

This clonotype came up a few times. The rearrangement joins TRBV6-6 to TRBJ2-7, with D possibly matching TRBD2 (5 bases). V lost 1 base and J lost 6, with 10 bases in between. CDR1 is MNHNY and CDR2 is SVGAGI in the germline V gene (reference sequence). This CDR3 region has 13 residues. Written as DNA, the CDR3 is TGTGCCAGCAGTTACTTTTCGGCGGGCGAGCAGTACTTC. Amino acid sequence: CASSYFSAGEQYF.

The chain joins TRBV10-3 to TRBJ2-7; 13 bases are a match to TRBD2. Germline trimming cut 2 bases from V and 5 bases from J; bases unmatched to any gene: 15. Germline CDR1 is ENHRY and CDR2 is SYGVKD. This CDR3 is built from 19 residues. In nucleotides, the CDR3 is TGTGCCATCAGTGAGAGGAGGAGACTAGCGGGAGGACAGCCCCACGAGCAGTACTTC. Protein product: CAISERRRLAGGQPHEQYF.

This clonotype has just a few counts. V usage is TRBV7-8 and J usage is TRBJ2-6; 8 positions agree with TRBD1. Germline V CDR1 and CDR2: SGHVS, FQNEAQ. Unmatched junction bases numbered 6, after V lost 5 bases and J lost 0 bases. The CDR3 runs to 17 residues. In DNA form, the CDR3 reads TGTGCCAGCAGCGCCGGGACAGGATTCTCTGGGGCCAACGTCCTGACTTTC. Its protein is CASSAGTGFSGANVLTF.

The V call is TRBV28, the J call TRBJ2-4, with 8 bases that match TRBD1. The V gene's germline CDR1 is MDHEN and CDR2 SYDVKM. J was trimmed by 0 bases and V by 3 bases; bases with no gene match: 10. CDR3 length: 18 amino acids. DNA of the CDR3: TGTGCCAGCAGTTTCGACAGGGGCCATCTTCTAGCCAAAAACATTCAGTACTTC. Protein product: CASSFDRGHLLAKNIQYF.

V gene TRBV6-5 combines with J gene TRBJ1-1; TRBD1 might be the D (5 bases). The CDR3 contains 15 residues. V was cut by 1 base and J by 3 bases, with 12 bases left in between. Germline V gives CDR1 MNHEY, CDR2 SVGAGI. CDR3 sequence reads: CASSYWAGSYTEAFF. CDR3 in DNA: TGTGCCAGCAGTTACTGGGCAGGGTCCTACACTGAAGCTTTCTTT.

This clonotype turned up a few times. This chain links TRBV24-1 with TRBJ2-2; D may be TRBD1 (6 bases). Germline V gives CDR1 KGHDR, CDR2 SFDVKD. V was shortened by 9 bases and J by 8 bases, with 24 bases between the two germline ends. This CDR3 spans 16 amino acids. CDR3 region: CATRSTGPRSLGELFF. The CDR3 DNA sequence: TGTGCCACCCGGTCTACAGGGCCCCGAAGCTTGGGGGAGCTGTTTTTT.